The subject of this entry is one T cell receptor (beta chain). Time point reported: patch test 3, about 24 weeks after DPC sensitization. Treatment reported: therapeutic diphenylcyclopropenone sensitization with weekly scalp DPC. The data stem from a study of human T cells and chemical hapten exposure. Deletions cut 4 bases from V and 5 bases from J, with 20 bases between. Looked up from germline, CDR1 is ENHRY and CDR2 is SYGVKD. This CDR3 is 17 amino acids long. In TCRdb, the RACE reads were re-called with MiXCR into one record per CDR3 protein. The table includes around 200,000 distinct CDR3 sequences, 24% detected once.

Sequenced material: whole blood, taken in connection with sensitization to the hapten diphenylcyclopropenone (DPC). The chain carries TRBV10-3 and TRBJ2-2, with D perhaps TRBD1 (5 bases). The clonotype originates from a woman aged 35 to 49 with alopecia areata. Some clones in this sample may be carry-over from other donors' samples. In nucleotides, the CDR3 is TGTGCCATCAGTGGTTACAAGGCAGGCTCAGGGACCGGGGAGCTGTTTTTT. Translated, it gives CAISGYKAGSGTGELFF.